This entry is about one TCR beta chain. What it recognizes is unknown. Over several immunoSEQ plates, each subset's genomic DNA was distributed in even portions. Libraries were prepared by immunoSEQ multiplex PCR; TCRdb keeps only in-frame clonotypes and omits some of them. The table has 1.4 million or so clones, around 98.5% seen once. The data are from a study of shared clonotypes between healthy human individuals. Study conclusions and caveats: The sharing of about 5.3% of naive CD4 clonotypes was seen across several donors. Even with large depth, rarefaction showed that sorted-subset sequencing was incomplete.

CDR1 is MNHEY and CDR2 is SMNVEV in the germline V gene (reference sequence). The CDR3 consists of 17 residues. Trimming cost V 2 bases and J 8 bases; bases outside gene matches: 15. The specimen was naive CD4+ T cells sorted from blood. Subset reported: CD45RA+ positively selected. The chain has TRBV27 and TRBJ2-3; 8 bases are shared with TRBD1. The TCR sequence derives from a man aged 25 to 45 in good health. CDR3 sequence reads: CASSLGDRGGGQSTQYF. CDR3 nucleotides: TGTGCCAGCAGTTTAGGAGACAGGGGCGGTGGACAGTCTACGCAGTATTTT.